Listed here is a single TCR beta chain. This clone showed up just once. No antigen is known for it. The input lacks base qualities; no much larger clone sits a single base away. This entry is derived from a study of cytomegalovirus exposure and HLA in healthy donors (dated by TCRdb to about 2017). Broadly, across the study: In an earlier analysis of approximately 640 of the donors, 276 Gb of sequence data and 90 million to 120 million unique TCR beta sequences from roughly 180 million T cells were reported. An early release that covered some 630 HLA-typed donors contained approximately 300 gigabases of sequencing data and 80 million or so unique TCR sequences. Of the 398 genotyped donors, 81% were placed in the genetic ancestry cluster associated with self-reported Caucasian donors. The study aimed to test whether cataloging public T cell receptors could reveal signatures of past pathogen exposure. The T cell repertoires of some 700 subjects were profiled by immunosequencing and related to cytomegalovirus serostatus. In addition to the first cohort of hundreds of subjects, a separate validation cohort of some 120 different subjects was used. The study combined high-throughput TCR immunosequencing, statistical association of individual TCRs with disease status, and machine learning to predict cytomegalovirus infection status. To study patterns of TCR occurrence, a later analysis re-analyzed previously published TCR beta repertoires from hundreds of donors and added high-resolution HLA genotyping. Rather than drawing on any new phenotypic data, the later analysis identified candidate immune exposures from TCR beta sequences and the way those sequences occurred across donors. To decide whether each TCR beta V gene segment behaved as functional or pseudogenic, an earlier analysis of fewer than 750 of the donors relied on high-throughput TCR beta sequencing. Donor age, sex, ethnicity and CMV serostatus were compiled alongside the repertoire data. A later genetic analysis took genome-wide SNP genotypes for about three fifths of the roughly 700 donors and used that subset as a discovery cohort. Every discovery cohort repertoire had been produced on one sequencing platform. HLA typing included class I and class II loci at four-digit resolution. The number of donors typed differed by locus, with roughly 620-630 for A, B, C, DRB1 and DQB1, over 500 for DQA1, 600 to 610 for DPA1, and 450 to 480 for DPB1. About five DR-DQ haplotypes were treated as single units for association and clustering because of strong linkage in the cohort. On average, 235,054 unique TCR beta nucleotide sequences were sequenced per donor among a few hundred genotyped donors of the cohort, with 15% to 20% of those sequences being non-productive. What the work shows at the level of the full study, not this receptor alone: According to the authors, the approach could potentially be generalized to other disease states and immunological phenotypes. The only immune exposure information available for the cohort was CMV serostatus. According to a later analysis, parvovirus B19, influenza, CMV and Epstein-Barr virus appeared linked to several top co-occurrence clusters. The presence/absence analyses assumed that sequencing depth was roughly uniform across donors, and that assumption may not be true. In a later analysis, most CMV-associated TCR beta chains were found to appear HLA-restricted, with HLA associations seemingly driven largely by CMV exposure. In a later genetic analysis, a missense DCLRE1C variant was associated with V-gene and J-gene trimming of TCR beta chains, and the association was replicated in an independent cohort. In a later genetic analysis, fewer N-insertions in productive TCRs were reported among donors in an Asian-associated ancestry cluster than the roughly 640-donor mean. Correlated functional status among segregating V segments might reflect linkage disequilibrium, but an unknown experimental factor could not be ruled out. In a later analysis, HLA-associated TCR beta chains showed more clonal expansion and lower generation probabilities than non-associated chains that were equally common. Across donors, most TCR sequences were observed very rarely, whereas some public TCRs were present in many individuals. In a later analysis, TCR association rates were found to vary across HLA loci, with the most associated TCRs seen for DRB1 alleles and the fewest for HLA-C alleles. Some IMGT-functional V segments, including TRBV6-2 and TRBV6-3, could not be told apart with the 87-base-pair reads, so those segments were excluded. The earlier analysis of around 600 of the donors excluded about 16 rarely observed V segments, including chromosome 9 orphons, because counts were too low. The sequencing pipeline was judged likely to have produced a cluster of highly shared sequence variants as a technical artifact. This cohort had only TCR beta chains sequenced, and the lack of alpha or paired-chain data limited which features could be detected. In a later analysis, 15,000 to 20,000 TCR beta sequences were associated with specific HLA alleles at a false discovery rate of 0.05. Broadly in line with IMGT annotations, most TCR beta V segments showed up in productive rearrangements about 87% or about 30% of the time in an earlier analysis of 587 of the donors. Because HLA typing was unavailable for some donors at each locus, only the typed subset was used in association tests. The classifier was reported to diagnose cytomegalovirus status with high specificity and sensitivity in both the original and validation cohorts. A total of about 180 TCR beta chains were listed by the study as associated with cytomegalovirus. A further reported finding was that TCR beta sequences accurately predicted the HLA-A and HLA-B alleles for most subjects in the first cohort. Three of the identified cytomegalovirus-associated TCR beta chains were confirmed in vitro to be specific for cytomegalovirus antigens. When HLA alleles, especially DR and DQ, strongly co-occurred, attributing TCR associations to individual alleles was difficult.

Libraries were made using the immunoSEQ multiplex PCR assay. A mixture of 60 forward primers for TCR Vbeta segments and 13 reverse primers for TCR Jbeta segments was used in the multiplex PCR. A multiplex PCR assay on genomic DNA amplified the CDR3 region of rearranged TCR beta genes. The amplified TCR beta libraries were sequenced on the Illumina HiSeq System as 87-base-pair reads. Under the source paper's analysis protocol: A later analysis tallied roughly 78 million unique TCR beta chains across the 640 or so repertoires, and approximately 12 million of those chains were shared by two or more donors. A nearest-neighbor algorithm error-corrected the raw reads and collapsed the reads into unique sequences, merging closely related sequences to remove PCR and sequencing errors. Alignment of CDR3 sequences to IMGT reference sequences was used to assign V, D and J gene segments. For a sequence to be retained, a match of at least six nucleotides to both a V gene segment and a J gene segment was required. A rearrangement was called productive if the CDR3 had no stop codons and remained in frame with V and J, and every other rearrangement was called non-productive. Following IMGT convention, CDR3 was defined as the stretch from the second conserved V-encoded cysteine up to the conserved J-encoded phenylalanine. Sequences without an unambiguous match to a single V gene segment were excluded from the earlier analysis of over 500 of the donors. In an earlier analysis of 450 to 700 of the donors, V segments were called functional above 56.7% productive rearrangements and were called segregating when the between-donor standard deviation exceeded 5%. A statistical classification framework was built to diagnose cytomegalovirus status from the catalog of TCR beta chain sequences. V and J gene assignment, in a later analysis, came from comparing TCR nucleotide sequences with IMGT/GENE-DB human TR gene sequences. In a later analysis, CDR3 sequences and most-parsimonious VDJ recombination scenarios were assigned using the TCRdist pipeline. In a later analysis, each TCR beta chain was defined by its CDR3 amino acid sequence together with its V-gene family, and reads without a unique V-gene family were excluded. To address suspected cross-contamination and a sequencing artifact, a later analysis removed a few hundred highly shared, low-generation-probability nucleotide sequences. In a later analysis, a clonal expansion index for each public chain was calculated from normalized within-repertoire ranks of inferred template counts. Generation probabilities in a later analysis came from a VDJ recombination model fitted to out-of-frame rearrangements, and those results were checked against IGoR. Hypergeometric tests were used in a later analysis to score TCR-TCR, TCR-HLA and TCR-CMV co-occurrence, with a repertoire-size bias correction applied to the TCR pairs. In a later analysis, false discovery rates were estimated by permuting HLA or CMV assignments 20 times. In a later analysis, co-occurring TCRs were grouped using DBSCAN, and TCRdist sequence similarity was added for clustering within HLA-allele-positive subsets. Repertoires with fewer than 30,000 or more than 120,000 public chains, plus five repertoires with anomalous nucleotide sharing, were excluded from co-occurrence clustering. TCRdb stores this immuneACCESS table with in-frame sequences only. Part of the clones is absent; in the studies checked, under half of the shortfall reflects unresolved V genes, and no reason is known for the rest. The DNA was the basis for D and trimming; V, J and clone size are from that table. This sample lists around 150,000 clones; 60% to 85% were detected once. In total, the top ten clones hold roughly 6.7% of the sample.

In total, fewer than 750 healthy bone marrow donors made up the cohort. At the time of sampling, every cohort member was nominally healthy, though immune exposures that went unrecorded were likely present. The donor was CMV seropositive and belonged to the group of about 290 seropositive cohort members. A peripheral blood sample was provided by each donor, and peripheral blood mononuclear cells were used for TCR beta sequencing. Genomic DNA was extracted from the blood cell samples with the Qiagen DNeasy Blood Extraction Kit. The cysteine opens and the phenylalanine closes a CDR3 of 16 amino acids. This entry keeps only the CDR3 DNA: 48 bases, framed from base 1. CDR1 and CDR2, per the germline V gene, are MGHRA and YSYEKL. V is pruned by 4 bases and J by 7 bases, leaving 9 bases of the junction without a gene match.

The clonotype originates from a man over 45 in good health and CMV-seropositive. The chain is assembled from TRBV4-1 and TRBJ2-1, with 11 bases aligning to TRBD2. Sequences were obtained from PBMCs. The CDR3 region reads CASSLDLTSGINEQFF. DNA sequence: TGCGCCAGCAGCCTAGACTTGACTAGCGGGATAAATGAGCAGTTCTTC.